This T cell receptor (beta chain) was identified during a study of T cells after posttransplantation cyclophosphamide. General study results and limits: TRB clonality was highly associated with recipient CMV seropositivity and reactivation.

Sampled 1 year posttransplant, controls received myeloablative marrow transplants, methotrexate and a calcineurin inhibitor. Germline CDR1 SGHNT, CDR2 YYREEE (reference sequence). The trim removed 0 bases at V and 7 bases at J, leaving 9 bases unmatched. The CDR3 totals 15 residues. As to this clone: The antigen is undetermined.

TCRdb's copy holds only in-frame clones and misses some; the assay was immunoSEQ multiplex PCR. The repertoire includes just over 15,000 clones, about four fifths of them detected once, and about 5% sits in the top ten. The receptor was isolated from a young adult male patient who received an allogeneic stem cell transplant from a related donor, was CMV-positive, and had no GVHD. Part of the T cells may come from the graft donor. The sample consisted of PBMCs, taken 371 days after allogeneic stem cell transplant with calcineurin inhibitor and methotrexate. The chain is built from TRBV5-4 and TRBJ2-7; 8 nucleotides align to TRBD1. The CDR3 loop is CASSLGQGPGREQYF. The CDR3 DNA sequence: TGTGCCAGCAGCTTGGGACAGGGGCCGGGGAGGGAGCAGTACTTC. The variable domain in full, with the rest retrieved from reference TRBV5-4 and TRBJ2-7, is ETGVTQSPTHLIKTRGQQVTLRCSSQSGHNTVSWYQQALGQGPQFIFQYYREEENGRGNFPPRFSGLQFPNYSSELNVNALELDDSALYLCASSLGQGPGREQYFGPGTRLTVT.